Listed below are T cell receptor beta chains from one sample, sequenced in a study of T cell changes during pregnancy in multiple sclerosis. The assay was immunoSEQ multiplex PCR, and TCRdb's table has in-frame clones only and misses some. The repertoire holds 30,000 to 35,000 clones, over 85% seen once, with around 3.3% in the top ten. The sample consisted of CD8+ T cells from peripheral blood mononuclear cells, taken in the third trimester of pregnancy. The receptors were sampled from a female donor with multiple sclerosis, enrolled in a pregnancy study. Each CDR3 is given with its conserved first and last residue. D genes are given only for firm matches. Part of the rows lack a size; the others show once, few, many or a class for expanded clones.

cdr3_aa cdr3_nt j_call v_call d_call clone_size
CAISDGQRQETQYF TGTGCCATCAGTGATGGGCAGAGACAAGAGACCCAGTACTTC TRBJ2-5 TRBV10-3 NA once
CASSPGTGNYEQYF TGTGCCAGCAGCCCCGGGACAGGGAATTACGAGCAGTACTTC TRBJ2-7 TRBV11-2 TRBD1 NA
CASSQDGQNPYEQYF TGCGCCAGCAGCCAAGATGGGCAGAACCCCTACGAGCAGTACTTC TRBJ2-7 TRBV4-1 NA NA
CASSPGLATDTQYF TGTGCCAGCAGCCCTGGACTAGCTACAGATACGCAGTATTTT TRBJ2-3 TRBV6-4 TRBD2 NA
CASSYGQFIAGNTIYF TGTGCCAGCAGTTACGGGCAGTTCATTGCTGGAAACACCATATATTTT TRBJ1-3 TRBV6-5 NA NA
CASSLSQGNTIYF TGTGCCAGCAGTTTATCACAGGGAAACACCATATATTTT TRBJ1-3 TRBV27 NA few
CASSLGVGAEAFF TGTGCCAGCAGCTTAGGGGTGGGAGCTGAAGCTTTCTTT TRBJ1-1 TRBV7-9 NA NA
CASSVARDGGAETQYF TGTGCCAGCAGCGTAGCCCGGGACGGGGGGGCGGAGACCCAGTACTTC TRBJ2-5 TRBV9 TRBD2 NA
CASSVGTSRTEAFF TGTGCCAGCAGCGTCGGTACCTCGAGAACTGAAGCTTTCTTT TRBJ1-1 TRBV9 NA NA
CASGSGGWGEQFF TGTGCCAGCGGTAGCGGGGGATGGGGTGAGCAGTTCTTC TRBJ2-1 TRBV6-5 TRBD2 NA
CASSLAITSVETQYF TGTGCCAGCAGTTTAGCCATCACCTCAGTAGAGACCCAGTACTTC TRBJ2-5 TRBV27 NA NA
CASSLALRGVANTGELFF TGTGCCAGCAGCTTGGCCTTGCGGGGGGTTGCGAACACCGGGGAGCTGTTTTTT TRBJ2-2 TRBV5-8 TRBD2 NA
CASSLEGGYEQYF TGTGCCAGCAGTTTAGAGGGAGGGTACGAGCAGTACTTC TRBJ2-7 TRBV27 TRBD2 NA
CASKTGDQPQHF TGTGCCAGCAAAACAGGGGATCAGCCCCAGCATTTT TRBJ1-5 TRBV2 TRBD1 NA
CASSLTSGVTDTQYF TGTGCCAGCAGCTTGACTAGCGGGGTCACAGATACGCAGTATTTT TRBJ2-3 TRBV13 TRBD2 NA
CASSPPARGIGTEAFF TGTGCCAGCAGCCCCCCCGCTCGGGGGATAGGCACTGAAGCTTTCTTT TRBJ1-1 TRBV9 NA NA
CASSRGSYEQYF TGTGCCAGCAGCAGGGGGTCCTACGAGCAGTACTTC TRBJ2-7 TRBV5-6 NA once
CASSPGGGLYGYTF TGTGCCAGTAGCCCCGGGGGGGGGCTATATGGCTACACCTTC TRBJ1-2 TRBV19 NA NA
CASSLGGGNQPQHF TGTGCCAGCAGCTTAGGGGGCGGCAATCAGCCCCAGCATTTT TRBJ1-5 TRBV5-6 TRBD1 NA
CASSQDPAVNTEAFF TGCGCCAGCAGCCAAGATCCAGCGGTGAACACTGAAGCTTTCTTT TRBJ1-1 TRBV4-1 NA NA
CASSQLTGTRETQYF TGTGCCAGCAGCCAACTAACAGGGACCCGGGAGACCCAGTACTTC TRBJ2-5 TRBV14 NA NA
CASSYGGLVGYTF TGTGCCAGCAGTTATGGGGGCCTGGTGGGCTACACCTTC TRBJ1-2 TRBV6-6 NA few
CASSDRVGAYEQYF TGTGCCAGCAGTGACAGGGTTGGTGCCTACGAGCAGTACTTC TRBJ2-7 TRBV2 NA NA
CASSPDTLYQETQYF TGTGCCAGCAGCCCAGACACACTGTACCAAGAGACCCAGTACTTC TRBJ2-5 TRBV9 NA few
CASSEDGTGGTDTQYF TGTGCCAGCAGTGAAGATGGGACAGGAGGCACAGATACGCAGTATTTT TRBJ2-3 TRBV6-4 TRBD1 few
CASSLTGDQETQYF TGTGCCAGCAGTTTGACAGGGGACCAAGAGACCCAGTACTTC TRBJ2-5 TRBV6-5 TRBD1 NA
CASSVGPIPTTETQYF TGTGCCAGCAGCGTAGGGCCAATCCCCACAACGGAGACCCAGTACTTC TRBJ2-5 TRBV9 NA NA